A single sample is the source of the 9 T cell receptor beta chains below, sequenced in a study of blood T cell repertoires in COVID-19. The method was immunoSEQ multiplex PCR; TCRdb's version includes in-frame clones alone and lacks a portion of them. The profile covers roughly 380,000 clones, with roughly 90% appearing a single time and 0.85% to 1.3% taken by the ten largest. The specimen sequenced was PBMCs or T cells enriched from blood (not recorded which). The receptors here all came from a woman in her thirties who had been exposed to COVID-19.

A word on this clone: The junction shows a germline mismatch at one end, possibly a read error. The genes are TRBV7-7 and TRBJ2-6; 7 positions agree with TRBD2. The CDR3 is 16 residues long. The germline CDR1 and CDR2 sequences are SSHAT and FNYEAQ (reference sequence). The CDR3 spells CASSLGEGTGANVLTF. The CDR3 DNA reads as TGTGCTAGCAGCTTGGGGGAGGGAACTGGGGCCAACGTCCTGACTTTC. The whole variable domain, filled in from reference TRBV7-7 and TRBJ2-6, reads GAGVSQSPRYKVTKRGQDVTLRCDPISSHATLYWYQQALGQGPEFLTYFNYEAQPDKSGLPSDRFSAERPEGSISTLTIQRTEQRDSAMYRCASSLGEGTGANVLTFGAGSRLTVL.

The CDR3: CASSHSGRIGDTQYF. The CDR3 region has the DNA TGTGCCAGCAGCCACAGCGGGAGGATCGGGGATACGCAGTATTTT. The V and J genes are TRBV5-4 and TRBJ2-3, with TRBD2 matching 9 bases. The ends lost 4 bases at V and 6 bases at J; junction bases unmatched: 9. The CDR3 has 15 residues. Germline V CDR1 and CDR2: SGHNT, YYREEE (reference sequence).

The rearrangement uses TRBV5-8 and TRBJ2-7; no clear D gene. This CDR3 has 14 residues. CDR1 and CDR2 (germline): SGHTS, YDEGEE. Deletions cut 0 bases from V and 2 bases from J, with 9 bases between. DNA of the CDR3: TGTGCCAGCAGCTTGGCTCCTGGCCCCTACGAGCAGTACTTC. This gives the protein CASSLAPGPYEQYF.

J is TRBJ1-5 and V is TRBV30; D remains unclear. The germline V gene has CDR1 GTSNPN and CDR2 SVGIG (reference sequence). V lost 1 base and J lost 4, with 8 bases in between. The CDR3 contains 13 residues. The CDR3 sequence: CAWSAAGNQPQHF. The CDR3 nucleotides are TGTGCCTGGAGTGCTGCCGGGAATCAGCCCCAGCATTTT.

V gene TRBV30 combines with J gene TRBJ2-3; the match to TRBD2 covers 8 bases. The CDR3 spans 17 residues. V gave up 0 bases and J gave up 0 bases; unmatched junction bases: 8. Germline loops: CDR1 GTSNPN, CDR2 SVGIG (reference sequence). The CDR3 reads CAWSVRRTSSSTDTQYF. The CDR3 DNA follows: TGTGCCTGGAGTGTAAGGAGGACTAGCTCTAGCACAGATACGCAGTATTTT.

The rearrangement links TRBV11-1 to TRBJ2-1, with 15 nucleotides matching TRBD2. The CDR3 consists of 16 residues. CDR1 is SGHAT, CDR2 FQDESV, per germline (reference sequence). Trimming took 5 bases from V and 6 from J; bases not matched to a gene: 5. The CDR3 protein is CASSPWTSGRANEQFF. DNA for the CDR3: TGTGCCAGCAGCCCATGGACTAGCGGGAGGGCCAATGAGCAGTTCTTC.

This sequence joins TRBV7-9 and TRBJ2-2, with TRBD2 identical over 7 bases. This CDR3 spans 16 amino acids. Germline V gene lookup returns CDR1 SEHNR and CDR2 FQNEAQ (reference sequence). The J segment lost 6 bases and the V segment lost 2 bases, leaving 9 bases of the junction unmatched. CDR3 amino acids: CASSLNAGVLPGELFF. The CDR3 DNA reads as TGTGCCAGCAGCTTAAACGCGGGAGTACTTCCCGGGGAGCTGTTTTTT.

This chain joins TRBV3-1 (or the pseudogene TRBV3-2) and TRBJ2-1, with 10 bases aligning to TRBD2. V dropped 1 base and J dropped 8; count of bases not matched to a gene: 8. The CDR3 runs to 16 residues. Germline CDR1 is LGHDT and CDR2 is YNNKEL (reference sequence). The CDR3 sequence: CASSQAPSSGSYEQFF. The CDR3 DNA reads as TGTGCCAGCAGCCAAGCTCCTTCTAGCGGGAGTTATGAGCAGTTCTTC.

The chain combines TRBV5-1 with TRBJ2-1; TRBD2 aligns across 7 bases. With V trimmed by 6 bases and J by 9 bases, 6 bases remained unmatched. CDR1 is SGHRS, CDR2 YFSETQ, per germline. The CDR3 has 12 amino acids. The CDR3 loop is CASTGTKSEQFF. CDR3 in DNA: TGCGCCAGCACCGGGACTAAGTCTGAGCAGTTCTTC.